The clone carrying this TCR beta chain was detected once. The antigen remains unidentified. The data stem from a study of chemoradiotherapy in HPV16-positive cancers. As for the study in general: Candidate HPV-specific clones and shared TCR motifs came from two HPV16-positive patients.

Using immunoSEQ multiplex PCR, the repertoire was profiled, and TCRdb retains in-frame clones only, with some absent. Altogether 14,000 or so clones are present, around four fifths being singletons, with the ten largest covering 1.3%. Findings of the study overall: Non-HPV-specific T cells did not expand in tumors during treatment, whereas candidate HPV-specific clones and E7-related motifs did. The functional HPV-specific definition rests on just a couple of HPV16-positive patients. In HPV16-positive patients, HPV-responsive T-cell expansion tracked better recurrence-free survival.

The CDR3 has 13 amino acids. Trimming left V 0 bases short and J 7 bases short, with 9 bases between. CDR1 is SGHNT, CDR2 YENEEA, per germline. This clonotype was obtained from a human donor with HPV-associated anogenital cancer. The genes are TRBV11-3 and TRBJ1-2; D is ambiguous. This specimen was collected from a patient who underwent chemoradiotherapy. The CDR3 sequence is CASSLDVGSGYTF. In DNA, the CDR3 is TGTGCCAGCAGCTTAGATGTCGGTAGTGGCTACACCTTC.